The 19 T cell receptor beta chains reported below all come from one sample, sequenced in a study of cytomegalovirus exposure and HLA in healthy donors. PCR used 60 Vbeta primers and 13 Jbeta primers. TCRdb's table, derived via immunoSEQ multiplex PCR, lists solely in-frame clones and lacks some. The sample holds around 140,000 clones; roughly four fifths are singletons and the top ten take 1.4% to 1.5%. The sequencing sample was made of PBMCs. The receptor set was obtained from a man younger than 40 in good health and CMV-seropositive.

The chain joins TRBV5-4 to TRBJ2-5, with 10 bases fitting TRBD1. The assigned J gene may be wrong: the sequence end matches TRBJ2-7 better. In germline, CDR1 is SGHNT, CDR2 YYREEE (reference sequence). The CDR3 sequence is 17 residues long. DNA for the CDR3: TGTGCCAGCAGCCGACCGGGACAGGGGACAAGGACCTACGAGCAGTACTTC. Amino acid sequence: CASSRPGQGTRTYEQYF.

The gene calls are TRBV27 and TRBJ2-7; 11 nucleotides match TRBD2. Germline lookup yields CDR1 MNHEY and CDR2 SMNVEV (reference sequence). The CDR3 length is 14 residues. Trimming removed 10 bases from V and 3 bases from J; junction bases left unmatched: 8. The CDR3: CATKPLAGDYEQYF. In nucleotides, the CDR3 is TGTGCCACCAAGCCACTAGCGGGAGACTACGAGCAGTACTTC.

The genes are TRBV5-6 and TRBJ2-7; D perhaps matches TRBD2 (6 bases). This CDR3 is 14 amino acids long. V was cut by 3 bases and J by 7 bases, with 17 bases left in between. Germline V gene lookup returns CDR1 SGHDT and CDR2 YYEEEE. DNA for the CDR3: TGTGCCAGCAGCTGGGGGGACTCCCTCGGTGAGCAGTACTTC. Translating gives CASSWGDSLGEQYF.

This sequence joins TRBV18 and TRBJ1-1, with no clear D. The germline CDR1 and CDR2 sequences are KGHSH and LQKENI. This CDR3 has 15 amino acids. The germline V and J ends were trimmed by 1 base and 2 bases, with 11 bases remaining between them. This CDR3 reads CASSPREGPNTEAFF. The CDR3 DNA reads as TGTGCCAGCTCACCACGCGAGGGCCCCAACACTGAAGCTTTCTTT.

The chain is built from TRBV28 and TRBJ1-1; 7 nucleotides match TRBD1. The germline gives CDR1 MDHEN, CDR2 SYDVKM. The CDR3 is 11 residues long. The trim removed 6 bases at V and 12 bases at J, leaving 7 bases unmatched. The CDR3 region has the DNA TGTGCCAGCAGCGAACAGGGGTCGACTTTCTTT. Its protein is CASSEQGSTFF.

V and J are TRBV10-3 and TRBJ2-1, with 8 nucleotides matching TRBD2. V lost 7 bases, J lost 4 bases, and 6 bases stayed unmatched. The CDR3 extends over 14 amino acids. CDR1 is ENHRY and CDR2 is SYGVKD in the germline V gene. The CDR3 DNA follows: TGTGCCATCACGCCGGGGGGGTCTTACAATGAGCAGTTCTTC. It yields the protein CAITPGGSYNEQFF.

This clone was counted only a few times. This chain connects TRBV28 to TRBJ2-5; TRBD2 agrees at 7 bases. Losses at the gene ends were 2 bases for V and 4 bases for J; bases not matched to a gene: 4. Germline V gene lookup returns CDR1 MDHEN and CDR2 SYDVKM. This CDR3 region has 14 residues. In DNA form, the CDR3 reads TGTGCCAGCAGTTTAAGGCGGGAGCCAGAGACCCAGTACTTC. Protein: CASSLRREPETQYF.

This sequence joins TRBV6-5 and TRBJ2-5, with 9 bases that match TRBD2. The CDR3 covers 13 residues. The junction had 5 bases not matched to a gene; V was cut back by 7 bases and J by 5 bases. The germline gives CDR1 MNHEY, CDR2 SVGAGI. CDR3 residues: CASIGGRAETQYF. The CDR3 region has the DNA TGTGCCAGCATCGGCGGGAGGGCGGAGACCCAGTACTTC.

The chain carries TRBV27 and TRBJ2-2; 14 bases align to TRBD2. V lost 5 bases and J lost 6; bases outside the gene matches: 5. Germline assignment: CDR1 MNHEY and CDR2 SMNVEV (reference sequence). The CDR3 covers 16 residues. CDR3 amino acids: CASSRGLAGVPGELFF. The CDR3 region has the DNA TGTGCCAGCAGTCGGGGACTAGCGGGAGTTCCCGGGGAGCTGTTTTTT.

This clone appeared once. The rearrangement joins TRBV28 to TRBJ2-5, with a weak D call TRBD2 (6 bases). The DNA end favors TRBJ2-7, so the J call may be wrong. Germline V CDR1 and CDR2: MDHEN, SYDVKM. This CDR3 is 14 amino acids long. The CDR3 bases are TGTGCCAGCAGTTCACCCGGAGGGGCCTACGAGCAGTACTTC. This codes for CASSSPGGAYEQYF.

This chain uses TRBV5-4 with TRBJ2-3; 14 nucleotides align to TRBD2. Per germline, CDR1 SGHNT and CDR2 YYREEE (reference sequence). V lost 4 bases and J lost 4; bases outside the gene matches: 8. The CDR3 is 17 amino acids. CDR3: CASSLTTSGRAPDTQYF. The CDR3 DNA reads TGTGCCAGCAGCCTCACGACTAGCGGGAGGGCCCCAGATACGCAGTATTTT.

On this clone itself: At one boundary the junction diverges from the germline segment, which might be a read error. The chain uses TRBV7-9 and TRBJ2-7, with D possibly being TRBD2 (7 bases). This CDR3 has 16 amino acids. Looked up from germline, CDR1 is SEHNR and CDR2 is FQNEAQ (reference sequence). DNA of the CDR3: TGTTCCAGCAGCCAAGGGGCAGGGGACTACTCCTACGAGCAGTACTTC. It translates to CSSSQGAGDYSYEQYF.

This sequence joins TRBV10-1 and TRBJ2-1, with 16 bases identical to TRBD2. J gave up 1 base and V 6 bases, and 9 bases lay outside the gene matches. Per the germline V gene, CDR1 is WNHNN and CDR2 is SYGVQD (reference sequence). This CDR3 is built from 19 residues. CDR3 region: CASRLSKGLAGGSYNEQFF. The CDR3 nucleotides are TGCGCCAGCAGACTTAGCAAGGGACTAGCGGGGGGGTCCTACAATGAGCAGTTCTTC.

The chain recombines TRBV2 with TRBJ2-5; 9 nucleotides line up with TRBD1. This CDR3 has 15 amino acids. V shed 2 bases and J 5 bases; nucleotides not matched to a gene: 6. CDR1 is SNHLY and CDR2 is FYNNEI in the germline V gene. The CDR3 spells CASSERGQGFETQYF. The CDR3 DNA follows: TGTGCCAGCAGTGAACGGGGACAGGGTTTTGAGACCCAGTACTTC.

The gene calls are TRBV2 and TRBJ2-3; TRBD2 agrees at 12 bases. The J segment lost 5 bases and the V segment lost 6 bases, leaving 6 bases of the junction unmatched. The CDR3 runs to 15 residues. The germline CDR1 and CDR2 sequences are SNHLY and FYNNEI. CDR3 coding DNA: TGTGCCAGCAGACCGACTAGCGGGAGTCAAGATACGCAGTATTTT. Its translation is CASRPTSGSQDTQYF.

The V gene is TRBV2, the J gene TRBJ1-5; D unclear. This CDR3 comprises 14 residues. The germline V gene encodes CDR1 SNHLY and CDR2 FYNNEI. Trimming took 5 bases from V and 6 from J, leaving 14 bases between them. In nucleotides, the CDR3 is TGTGCCAGCAGTCCGAGGGAGGTACCTCAGCCCCAGCATTTT. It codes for CASSPREVPQPQHF.

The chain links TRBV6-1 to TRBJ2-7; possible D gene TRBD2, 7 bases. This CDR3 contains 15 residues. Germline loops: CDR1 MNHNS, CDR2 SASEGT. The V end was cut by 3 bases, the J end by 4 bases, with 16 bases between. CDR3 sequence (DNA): TGTGCCAGCAGTGATTTTGTGGGGGGGCCTTACGAGCAGTACTTC. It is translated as CASSDFVGGPYEQYF.

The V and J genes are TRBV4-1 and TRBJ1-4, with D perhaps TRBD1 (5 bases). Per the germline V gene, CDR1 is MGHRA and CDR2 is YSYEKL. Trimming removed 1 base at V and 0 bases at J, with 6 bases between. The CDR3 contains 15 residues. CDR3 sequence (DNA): TGCGCCAGCAGCCAAGCGGGGGCAACTAATGAAAAACTGTTTTTT. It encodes CASSQAGATNEKLFF.

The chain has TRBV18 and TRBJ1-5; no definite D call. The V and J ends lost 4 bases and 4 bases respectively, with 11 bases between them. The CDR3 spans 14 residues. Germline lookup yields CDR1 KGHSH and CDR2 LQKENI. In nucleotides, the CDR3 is TGTGCCAGCTCACTCGGTCAGGTGAATCAGCCCCAGCATTTT. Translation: CASSLGQVNQPQHF.